The source of this T cell receptor (beta chain) is a study of T cell clonality in common variable immunodeficiency. Study-wide points: In common variable immunodeficiency, TCR beta chains reportedly carried fewer deletions and N-nucleotide insertions.

The method was immunoSEQ multiplex PCR; TCRdb's version includes in-frame clones alone and lacks a portion of them. The data show about 26,000 clones, with none appearing a single time. On this clone: The antigen is not known.

The sequenced sample was peripheral blood mononuclear cells. The sequence was obtained from a human donor with common variable immunodeficiency.

CDR3 sequence reads: CASNQGTYEQYF. The CDR3 DNA, read in part, is TGTGCCAGCAACCAGGGGACCTACGAG. V usage is TRBV2 and J usage is TRBJ2-7; a weak D match, TRBD1 (6 bases). The read stops 3 residues short of the end of the CDR3; the missing end is completed from the germline J gene. Looked up from germline, CDR1 is SNHLY and CDR2 is FYNNEI. The CDR3 runs 12 residues. V was cut by 7 bases and J by 2 bases, with 9 bases left in between.